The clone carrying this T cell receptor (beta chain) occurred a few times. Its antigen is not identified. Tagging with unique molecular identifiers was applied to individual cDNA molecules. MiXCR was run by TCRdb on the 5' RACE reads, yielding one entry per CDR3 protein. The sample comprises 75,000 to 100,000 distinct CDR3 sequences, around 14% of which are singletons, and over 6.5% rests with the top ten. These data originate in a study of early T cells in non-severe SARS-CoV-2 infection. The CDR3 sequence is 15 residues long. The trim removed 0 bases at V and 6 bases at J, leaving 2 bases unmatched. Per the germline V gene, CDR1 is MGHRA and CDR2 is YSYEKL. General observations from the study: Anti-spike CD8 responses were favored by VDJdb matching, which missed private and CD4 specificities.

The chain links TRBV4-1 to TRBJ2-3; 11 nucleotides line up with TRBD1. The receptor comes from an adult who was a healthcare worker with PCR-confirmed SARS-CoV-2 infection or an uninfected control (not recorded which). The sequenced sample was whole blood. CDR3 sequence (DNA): TGCGCCAGCAGCCAAGATGGGACAGGGGGGGATACGCAGTATTTT. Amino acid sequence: CASSQDGTGGDTQYF.